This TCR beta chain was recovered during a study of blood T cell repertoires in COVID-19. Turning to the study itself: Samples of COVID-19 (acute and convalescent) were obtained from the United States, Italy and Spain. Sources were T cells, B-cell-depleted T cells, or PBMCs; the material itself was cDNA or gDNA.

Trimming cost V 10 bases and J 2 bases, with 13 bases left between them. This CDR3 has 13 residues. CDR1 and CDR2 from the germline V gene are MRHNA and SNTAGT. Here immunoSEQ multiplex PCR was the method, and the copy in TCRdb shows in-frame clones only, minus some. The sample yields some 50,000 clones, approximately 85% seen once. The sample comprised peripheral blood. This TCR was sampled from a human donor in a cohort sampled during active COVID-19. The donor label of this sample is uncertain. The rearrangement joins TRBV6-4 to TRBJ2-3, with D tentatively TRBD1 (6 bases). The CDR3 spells CATSQGHTDTQYF. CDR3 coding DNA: TGTGCCACCTCGCAGGGACACACAGATACGCAGTATTTT.